One sample yielded the 14 T cell receptor beta chains listed below, sequenced in a study of blood T cells in healthy people across ages. A second roughly 7 to 11 cycle PCR used barcoded and J-beta primers. From the 5' RACE reads, TCRdb called clonotypes with MiXCR, one entry per CDR3 protein. The repertoire has about 730,000 distinct CDR3 sequences, about 40% of them found once; the top ten carry 20% to 25%. The specimen was blood. The receptor source for this set is a woman between 55 and 75 years old in good health.

This clonotype was found a few times. The rearrangement uses TRBV5-1 and TRBJ1-4; no firm D call. Looked up from germline, CDR1 is SGHRS and CDR2 is YFSETQ. The germline V and J ends were trimmed by 0 bases and 6 bases, with 21 bases remaining between them. CDR3 length: 18 residues. CDR3 loop: CASSLAGSYERVYEKLFF. The CDR3 DNA sequence: TGCGCCAGCAGCTTGGCCGGCAGCTATGAGAGGGTTTATGAAAAACTGTTTTTT.

The chain employs TRBV6-5 and TRBJ1-2; D is unclear. Germline V gene sequence: CDR1 MNHEY, CDR2 SVGAGI. The CDR3 covers 12 residues. The ends were cut back, 5 bases at V and 7 bases at J, with 11 bases in the middle. CDR3 nucleotides: TGTGCCAGCAGTCGTGGGGTATTTGGCTACACCTTC. The encoded protein is CASSRGVFGYTF.

The genes are TRBV3-1 and TRBJ2-4; 7 bases fit TRBD2. V shed 4 bases and J 13 bases; nucleotides not matched to a gene: 16. This CDR3 is built from 15 residues. Germline V gene data show CDR1 as LGHDT and CDR2 as YNNKEL (reference sequence). CDR3 in amino acids: CASSPRASGKWEQYF. The CDR3 DNA follows: TGTGCCAGCAGCCCCCGGGCTAGCGGAAAATGGGAGCAGTACTTC.

There are a few counts of this clonotype. V usage is TRBV28 and J usage is TRBJ2-5, with unresolved D. Looked up from germline, CDR1 is MDHEN and CDR2 is SYDVKM. Trimming took off 3 bases at V and 2 bases at J, with 7 bases between the two ends. This CDR3 region has 13 residues. CDR3 in DNA: TGTGCCAGCAGTTTTCTCAGTCAAGAGACCCAGTACTTC. Its translation: CASSFLSQETQYF.

The sample holds a few counts of this clonotype. This rearrangement joins TRBV6-2 or TRBV6-3 to TRBJ1-5; 9 nucleotides agree with TRBD1. After removal of 5 bases from V and 7 bases from J, the junction contained 9 bases not matched to a gene. CDR3 size: 15 residues. Germline assignment: CDR1 MNHEY and CDR2 SVGEGT. The CDR3 DNA reads TGTGCCAGCAGTGGAGGGACAGGGTTTGGACAGCCCCAGCATTTT. The encoded protein is CASSGGTGFGQPQHF.

This clonotype was counted a few times. The V gene is TRBV3-1, the J gene TRBJ2-7; a possible D gene is TRBD1 (6 bases). The CDR3 has 17 amino acids. V shed 0 bases and J shed 0 bases, with 15 bases lying between them. Germline V gene sequence: CDR1 LGHDT, CDR2 YNNKEL (reference sequence). The CDR3 sequence is CASSQEVGGLDSYEQYF. CDR3 DNA sequence: TGTGCCAGCAGCCAAGAAGTAGGGGGATTGGACTCCTACGAGCAGTACTTC.

The genes are TRBV14 and TRBJ2-6; possible D gene TRBD2, 5 bases. The CDR3 has 20 residues. Germline lookup yields CDR1 SGHDN and CDR2 FVKESK. V shed 2 bases and J shed 0 bases, with 20 bases lying between them. Written as DNA, the CDR3 is TGTGCCAGCAGCCAAATCCCCTACGGACGGAGGAGCTCTGGGGCCAACGTCCTGACTTTC. This translates into CASSQIPYGRRSSGANVLTF.

The CDR3 spells CASSPHSGTSGRQVSEQYF. The CDR3 bases are TGTGCCAGCAGCCCCCATTCCGGGACTAGCGGGCGGCAGGTCTCCGAGCAGTACTTC. The J gene is TRBJ2-7, the V gene TRBV9; 12 bases fit TRBD2. Trimming took 4 bases from V and 6 from J; bases not matched to a gene: 20. CDR3 length: 19 amino acids. The V gene's germline CDR1 is SGDLS and CDR2 YYNGEE.

This clonotype was counted many times. V and J are TRBV12-3 or TRBV12-4 and TRBJ2-7, with D hard to call. The length of the CDR3 is 14 residues. The ends were cut back, 6 bases at V and 5 bases at J, with 17 bases in the middle. The CDR3 DNA reads as TGTGCCAGCAGCCCTTGGTCCAGCCCCGACGAGCAGTACTTC. Amino acids: CASSPWSSPDEQYF.

The chain carries TRBV20-1 and TRBJ2-3; D unclear. Germline V CDR1 and CDR2: DFQATT, SNEGSKA (reference sequence). V lost 5 bases, J lost 4 bases, and 13 bases lay in between. The CDR3 consists of 13 residues. Written as DNA, the CDR3 is TGCAGTGCTGGCCGGAAGGGCCCAGATACGCAGTATTTT. This sequence encodes CSAGRKGPDTQYF.

The table lists this clonotype with a few counts. The chain employs TRBV19 and TRBJ1-2, with 11 bases that match TRBD1. Germline CDR1 LNHDA, CDR2 SQIVND (reference sequence). After removal of 5 bases from V and 3 bases from J, the junction contained 5 bases not matched to a gene. The CDR3 totals 15 residues. CDR3 sequence reads: CASSLRTGGDYGYTF. In DNA form, the CDR3 reads TGTGCCAGTAGTTTGCGGACAGGGGGCGACTATGGCTACACCTTC.

V gene TRBV29-1 combines with J gene TRBJ2-7; TRBD1 matches 9 bases. Germline assignment: CDR1 SQVTM and CDR2 ANQGSEA. J was trimmed by 1 base and V by 3 bases; bases with no gene match: 7. The CDR3 sequence is 15 residues long. CDR3 region: CSVESDGTGSYEQYF. CDR3 sequence (DNA): TGCAGCGTTGAGTCCGATGGGACAGGGTCCTACGAGCAGTACTTC.

In DNA, the CDR3 is TGTGCCAGCAGTTACGGGTTTGCCACCGAGCAGTACTTC. It yields the protein CASSYGFATEQYF. The chain joins TRBV6-6 to TRBJ2-5; D gene ambiguous. The J call could be wrong; TRBJ2-7 is a better fit for the DNA end. The CDR3 loop spans 13 amino acids. Germline CDR1 MNHNY, CDR2 SVGAGI (reference sequence).

Points on this clonotype: A much larger clonotype is one base distant, so this may be a read error. The chain employs TRBV2 and TRBJ2-1, with D possibly being TRBD2 (6 bases). The end of the DNA is better explained by TRBJ2-7, so the J call may be wrong. Germline CDR1 reads SNHLY; CDR2 reads FYNNEI. CDR3 length equals 15 residues. The CDR3 coding sequence is TGTGCCAGCAGTATACGGGGGAGCTCCTACAATGAGCAGTACTTC. It translates to CASSIRGSSYNEQYF.